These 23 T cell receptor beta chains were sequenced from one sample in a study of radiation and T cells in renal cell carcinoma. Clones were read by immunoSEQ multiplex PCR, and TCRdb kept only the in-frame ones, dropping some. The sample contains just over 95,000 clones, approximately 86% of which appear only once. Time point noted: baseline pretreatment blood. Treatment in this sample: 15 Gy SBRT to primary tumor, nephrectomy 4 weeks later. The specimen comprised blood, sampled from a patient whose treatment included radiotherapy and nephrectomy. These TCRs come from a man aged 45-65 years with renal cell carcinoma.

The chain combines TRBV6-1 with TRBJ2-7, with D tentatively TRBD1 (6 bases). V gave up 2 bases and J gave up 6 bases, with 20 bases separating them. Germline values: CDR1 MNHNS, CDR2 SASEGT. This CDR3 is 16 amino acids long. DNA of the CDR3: TGTGCCAGCAGTGAAATCGTTGGGCAGGGGCTTAGCGAGCAGTACTTC. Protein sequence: CASSEIVGQGLSEQYF.

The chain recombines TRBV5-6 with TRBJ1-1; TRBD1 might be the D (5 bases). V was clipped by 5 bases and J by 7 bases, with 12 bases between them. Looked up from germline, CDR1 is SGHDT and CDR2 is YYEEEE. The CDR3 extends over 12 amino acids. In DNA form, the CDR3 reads TGTGCCAGCAGGGGACCCACACGTGAAGCTTTCTTT. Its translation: CASRGPTREAFF.

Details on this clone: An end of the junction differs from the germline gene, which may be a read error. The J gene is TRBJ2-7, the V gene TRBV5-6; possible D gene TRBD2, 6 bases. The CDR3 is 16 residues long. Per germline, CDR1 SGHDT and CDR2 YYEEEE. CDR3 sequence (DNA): TGTGCCAGCAGCTACCGACCGAGGCAGGGAGGATACGGGCAGTACTTC. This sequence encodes CASSYRPRQGGYGQYF.

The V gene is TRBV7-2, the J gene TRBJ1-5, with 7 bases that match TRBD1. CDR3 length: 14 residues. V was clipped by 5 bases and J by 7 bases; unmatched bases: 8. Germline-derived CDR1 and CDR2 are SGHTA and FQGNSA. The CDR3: CASSVQGFGQPQHF. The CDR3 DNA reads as TGTGCCAGCAGCGTACAGGGGTTTGGACAGCCCCAGCATTTT. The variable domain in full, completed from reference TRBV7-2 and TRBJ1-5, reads GAGVSQSPSNKVTEKGKDVELRCDPISGHTALYWYRQSLGQGLEFLIYFQGNSAPDKSGLPSDRFSAERTGGSVSTLTIQRTQQEDSAVYLCASSVQGFGQPQHFGDGTRLSIL.

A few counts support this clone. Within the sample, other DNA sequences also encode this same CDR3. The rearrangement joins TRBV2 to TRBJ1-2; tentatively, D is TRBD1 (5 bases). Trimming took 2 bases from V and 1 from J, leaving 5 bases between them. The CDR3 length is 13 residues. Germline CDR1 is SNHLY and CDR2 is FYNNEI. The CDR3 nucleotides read TGTGCCAGCAGTGAACAGGGTAACTATGGCTACACCTTC. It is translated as CASSEQGNYGYTF.

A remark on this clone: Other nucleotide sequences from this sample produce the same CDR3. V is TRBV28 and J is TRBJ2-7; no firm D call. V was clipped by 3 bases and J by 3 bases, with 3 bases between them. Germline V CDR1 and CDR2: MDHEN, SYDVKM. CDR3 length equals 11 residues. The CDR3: CASSLNYEQYF. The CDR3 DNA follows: TGTGCCAGCAGTTTGAACTACGAGCAGTACTTC.

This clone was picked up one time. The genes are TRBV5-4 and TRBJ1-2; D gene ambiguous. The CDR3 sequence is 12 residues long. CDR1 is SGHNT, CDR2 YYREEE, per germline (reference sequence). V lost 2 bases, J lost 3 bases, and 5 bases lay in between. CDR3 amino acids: CASSLDHYGYTF. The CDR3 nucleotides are TGTGCCAGCAGCTTAGACCACTATGGCTACACCTTC.

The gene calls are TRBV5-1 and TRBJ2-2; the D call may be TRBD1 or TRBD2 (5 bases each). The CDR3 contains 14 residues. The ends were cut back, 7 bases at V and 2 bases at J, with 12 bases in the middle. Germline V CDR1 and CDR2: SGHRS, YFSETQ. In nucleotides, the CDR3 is TGCGCCAGCCGCAGGGAGACTAACACCGGGGAGCTGTTTTTT. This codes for CASRRETNTGELFF.

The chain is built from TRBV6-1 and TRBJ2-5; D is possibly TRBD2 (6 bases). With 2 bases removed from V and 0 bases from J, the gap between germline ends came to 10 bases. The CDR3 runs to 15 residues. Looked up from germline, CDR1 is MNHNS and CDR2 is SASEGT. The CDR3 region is CASSELASYQETQYF. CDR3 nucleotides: TGTGCCAGCAGTGAACTAGCGTCGTACCAAGAGACCCAGTACTTC.

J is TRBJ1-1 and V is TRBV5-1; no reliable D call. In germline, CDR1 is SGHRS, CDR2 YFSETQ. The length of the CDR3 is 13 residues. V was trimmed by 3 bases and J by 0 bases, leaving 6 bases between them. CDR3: CASSSTVNTEAFF. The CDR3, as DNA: TGCGCCAGCAGCTCCACAGTGAACACTGAAGCTTTCTTT.

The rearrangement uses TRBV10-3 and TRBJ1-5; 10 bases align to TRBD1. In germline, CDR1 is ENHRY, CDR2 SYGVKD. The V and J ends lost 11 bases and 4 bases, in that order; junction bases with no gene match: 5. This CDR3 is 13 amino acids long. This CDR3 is CAAGTGVNQPQHF. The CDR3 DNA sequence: TGTGCCGCCGGGACAGGGGTAAATCAGCCCCAGCATTTT.

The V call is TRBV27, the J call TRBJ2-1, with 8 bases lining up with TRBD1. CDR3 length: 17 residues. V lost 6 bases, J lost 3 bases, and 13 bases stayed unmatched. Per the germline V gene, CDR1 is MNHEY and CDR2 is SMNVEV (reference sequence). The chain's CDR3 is CASRYSRGPDFYNEQFF. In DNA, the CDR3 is TGTGCCAGCAGATATTCCAGGGGGCCCGACTTCTACAATGAGCAGTTCTTC.

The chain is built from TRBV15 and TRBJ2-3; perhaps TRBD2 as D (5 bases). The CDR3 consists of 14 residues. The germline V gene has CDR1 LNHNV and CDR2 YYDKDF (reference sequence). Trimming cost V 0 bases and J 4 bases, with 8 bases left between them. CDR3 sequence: CATSRDRLPDTQYF. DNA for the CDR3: TGTGCCACCAGCAGAGACCGACTACCAGATACGCAGTATTTT.

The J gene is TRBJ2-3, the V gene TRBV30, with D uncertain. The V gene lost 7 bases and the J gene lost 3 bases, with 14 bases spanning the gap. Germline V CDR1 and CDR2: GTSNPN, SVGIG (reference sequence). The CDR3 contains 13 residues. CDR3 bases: TGTGCCTTAATAGCCCTAGATACAGATACGCAGTATTTT. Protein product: CALIALDTDTQYF.

CDR3 sequence (DNA): TGTGCCAGCAGCTCCGCGGGGGGGGCCGACAATGAGCAGTTCTTC. Encoded protein: CASSSAGGADNEQFF. This chain uses TRBV5-4 with TRBJ2-1; TRBD2 matches 9 bases. Germline loops: CDR1 SGHNT, CDR2 YYREEE (reference sequence). With 3 bases clipped from V and 5 bases from J, the junction kept 6 bases outside the gene matches. The CDR3 totals 15 residues.

Here the CDR3 reads CASGQDRVYGTQYF. As DNA, the CDR3 is TGTGCCAGCGGGCAGGACAGGGTATATGGGACCCAGTACTTC. The chain couples TRBV6-1 to TRBJ2-5; 8 nucleotides line up with TRBD1. Germline V gives CDR1 MNHNS, CDR2 SASEGT. The trim removed 8 bases at V and 7 bases at J, leaving 12 bases unmatched. The CDR3 length is 14 residues.

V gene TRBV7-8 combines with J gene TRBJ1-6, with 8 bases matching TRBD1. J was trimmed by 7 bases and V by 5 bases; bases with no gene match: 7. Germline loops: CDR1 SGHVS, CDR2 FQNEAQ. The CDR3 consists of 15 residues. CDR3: CASSTGQGGNSPLHF. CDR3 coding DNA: TGTGCCAGCAGCACCGGACAGGGTGGGAATTCACCCCTCCACTTT.

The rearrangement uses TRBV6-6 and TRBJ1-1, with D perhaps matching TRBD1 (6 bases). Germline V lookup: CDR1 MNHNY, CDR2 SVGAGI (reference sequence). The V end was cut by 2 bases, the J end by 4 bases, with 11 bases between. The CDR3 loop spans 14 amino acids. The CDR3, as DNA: TGTGCCAGCAGTTACAGAGGAGGGGGCACTGAAGCTTTCTTT. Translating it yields CASSYRGGGTEAFF.

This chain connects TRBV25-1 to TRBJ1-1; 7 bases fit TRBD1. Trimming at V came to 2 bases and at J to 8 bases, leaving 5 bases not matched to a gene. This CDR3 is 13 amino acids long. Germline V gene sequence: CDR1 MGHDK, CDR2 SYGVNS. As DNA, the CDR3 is TGTGCCAGCAGTGAAGCAGGGGGGGTGGAAGCTTTCTTT. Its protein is CASSEAGGVEAFF.

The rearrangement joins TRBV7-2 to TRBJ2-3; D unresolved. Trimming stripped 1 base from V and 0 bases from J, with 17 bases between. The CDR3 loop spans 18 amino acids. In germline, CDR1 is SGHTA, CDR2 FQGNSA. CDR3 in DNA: TGTGCCAGCAGCTTAGAGCCGGAATCTAGATCTAGCACAGATACGCAGTATTTT. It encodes CASSLEPESRSSTDTQYF.

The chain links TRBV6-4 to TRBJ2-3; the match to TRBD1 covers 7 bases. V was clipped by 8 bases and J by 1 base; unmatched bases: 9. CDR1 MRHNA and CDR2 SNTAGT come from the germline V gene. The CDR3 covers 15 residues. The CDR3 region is CASRSDRERTDTQYF. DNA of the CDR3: TGTGCCAGCCGATCCGACAGGGAGCGCACAGATACGCAGTATTTT.

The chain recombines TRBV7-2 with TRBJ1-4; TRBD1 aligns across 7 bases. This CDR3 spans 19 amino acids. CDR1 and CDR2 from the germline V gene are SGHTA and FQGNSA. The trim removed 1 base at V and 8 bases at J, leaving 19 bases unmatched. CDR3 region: CASSLVLTGTFLGQEKLFF. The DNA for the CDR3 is TGTGCCAGCAGCTTAGTCTTGACAGGGACTTTTCTGGGTCAGGAAAAACTGTTTTTT.

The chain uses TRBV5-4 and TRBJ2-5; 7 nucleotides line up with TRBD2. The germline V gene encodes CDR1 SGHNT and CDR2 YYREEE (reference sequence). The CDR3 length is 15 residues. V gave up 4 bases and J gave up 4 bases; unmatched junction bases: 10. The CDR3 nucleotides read TGTGCCAGCAGCAACCTCGAGCGGGGAAGAGAGACCCAGTACTTC. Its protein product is CASSNLERGRETQYF.